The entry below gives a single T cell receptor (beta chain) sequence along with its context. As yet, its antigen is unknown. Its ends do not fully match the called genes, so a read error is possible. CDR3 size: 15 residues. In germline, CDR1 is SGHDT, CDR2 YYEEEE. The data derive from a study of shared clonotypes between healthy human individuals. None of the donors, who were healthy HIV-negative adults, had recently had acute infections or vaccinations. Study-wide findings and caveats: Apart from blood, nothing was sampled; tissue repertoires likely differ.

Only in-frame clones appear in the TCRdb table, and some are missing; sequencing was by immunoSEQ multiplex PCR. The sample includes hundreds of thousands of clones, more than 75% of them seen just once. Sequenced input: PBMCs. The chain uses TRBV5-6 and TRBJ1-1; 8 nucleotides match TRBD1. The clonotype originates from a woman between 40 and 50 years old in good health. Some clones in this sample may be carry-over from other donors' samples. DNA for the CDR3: TGTGCCAGCTGCTTGGATCAGGGGGCATTCACTGAAGCTTTCTTT. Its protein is CASCLDQGAFTEAFF.